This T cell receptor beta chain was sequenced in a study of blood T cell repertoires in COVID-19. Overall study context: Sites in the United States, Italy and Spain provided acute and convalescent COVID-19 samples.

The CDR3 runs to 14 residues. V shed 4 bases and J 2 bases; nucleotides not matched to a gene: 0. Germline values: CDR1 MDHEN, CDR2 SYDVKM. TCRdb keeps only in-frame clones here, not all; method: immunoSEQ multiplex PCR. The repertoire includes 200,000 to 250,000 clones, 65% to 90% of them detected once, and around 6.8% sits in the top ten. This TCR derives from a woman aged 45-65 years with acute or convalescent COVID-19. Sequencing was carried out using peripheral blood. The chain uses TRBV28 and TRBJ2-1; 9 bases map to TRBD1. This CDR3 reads CASSWDRAYNEQFF. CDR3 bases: TGTGCCAGCAGTTGGGACAGGGCCTACAATGAGCAGTTCTTC.